A selection of T cell receptor beta chains follows, all from one sample in a study of blood T cell repertoires in COVID-19. Assay used: immunoSEQ multiplex PCR; TCRdb lists only in-frame clones, some missing. The table has under 300,000 clones, 89% seen once. Sequences were obtained from peripheral blood. The receptors derive from a middle-aged woman who had recovered from COVID-19. Each CDR3 is given with its conserved first and last residue. Each record gives: V gene, J gene, D gene, clone size, CDR3 protein, CDR3 DNA. A D gene is named only where the DNA matches it firmly. Clone size is shown for a subset of rows, as once, few, many or a class of expanded clone.

V gene: TRBV15; J gene: TRBJ2-3; D gene: NA; clone size: NA; CDR3 protein: CATSSPGTPSTDTQYF; CDR3 DNA: TGTGCCACCAGCTCTCCCGGGACACCTAGCACAGATACGCAGTATTTT
V gene: TRBV13; J gene: TRBJ2-1; D gene: TRBD1; clone size: NA; CDR3 protein: CASSHRRDRGGDNEQFF; CDR3 DNA: TGTGCCAGCAGCCACCGGCGGGACAGGGGCGGAGACAATGAGCAGTTCTTC
V gene: TRBV2; J gene: TRBJ1-4; D gene: NA; clone size: NA; CDR3 protein: CASSELRGQPNEKLFF; CDR3 DNA: TGTGCCAGCAGTGAACTTCGCGGGCAGCCTAATGAAAAACTGTTTTTT
V gene: TRBV5-4; J gene: TRBJ2-7; D gene: TRBD1; clone size: NA; CDR3 protein: CASSLDGQGVVGQYF; CDR3 DNA: TGTGCCAGCAGCTTGGACGGACAGGGGGTTGTCGGGCAGTACTTC
V gene: TRBV3-1/TRBV3-2; J gene: TRBJ2-5; D gene: TRBD2; clone size: NA; CDR3 protein: CASSQAGASGSFAETQYF; CDR3 DNA: TGTGCCAGCAGCCAAGCGGGAGCTAGCGGGAGTTTCGCGGAGACCCAGTACTTC
V gene: TRBV28; J gene: TRBJ2-1; D gene: NA; clone size: NA; CDR3 protein: CASSWASAYNEQFF; CDR3 DNA: TGTGCCAGCAGTTGGGCTAGCGCGTACAATGAGCAGTTCTTC
V gene: TRBV7-2; J gene: TRBJ2-7; D gene: TRBD1; clone size: many; CDR3 protein: CASSLGPPRQGVYEQYF; CDR3 DNA: TGTGCCAGCAGCTTAGGCCCCCCTCGACAGGGGGTCTACGAGCAGTACTTC
V gene: TRBV9; J gene: TRBJ2-1; D gene: TRBD2; clone size: NA; CDR3 protein: CASSAGLADYNEQFF; CDR3 DNA: TGTGCCAGCAGCGCGGGACTAGCGGACTACAATGAGCAGTTCTTC
V gene: TRBV11-3; J gene: TRBJ2-5; D gene: TRBD2; clone size: NA; CDR3 protein: CASSREGLAVQETQYF; CDR3 DNA: TGTGCCAGCAGCCGCGAGGGACTAGCGGTCCAAGAGACCCAGTACTTC
V gene: TRBV6-8; J gene: TRBJ1-6; D gene: NA; clone size: NA; CDR3 protein: CASSYSAGQLNSPLHF; CDR3 DNA: TGTGCCAGCAGTTACTCTGCCGGCCAACTAAATTCACCCCTCCACTTT
V gene: TRBV19; J gene: TRBJ2-1; D gene: NA; clone size: once; CDR3 protein: CASSTATSGTPYNEQFF; CDR3 DNA: TGTGCCAGTAGTACCGCTACCTCCGGGACTCCGTACAATGAGCAGTTCTTC
V gene: TRBV7-7; J gene: TRBJ2-2; D gene: TRBD1; clone size: NA; CDR3 protein: CASSPRGTGDTGELFF; CDR3 DNA: TGTGCTAGCAGCCCTAGAGGGACAGGGGACACCGGGGAGCTGTTTTTT
V gene: TRBV3-1/TRBV3-2; J gene: TRBJ1-1; D gene: NA; clone size: NA; CDR3 protein: CASSQDGDKSLEAFF; CDR3 DNA: TGTGCCAGCAGCCAAGATGGGGACAAGAGCCTTGAAGCTTTCTTT
V gene: TRBV10-3; J gene: TRBJ2-7; D gene: TRBD2; clone size: NA; CDR3 protein: CAISESRSSGSLTYEQYF; CDR3 DNA: TGTGCCATCAGTGAGTCGAGGAGTAGCGGGAGCCTAACCTACGAGCAGTACTTC
V gene: TRBV27; J gene: TRBJ1-5; D gene: NA; clone size: NA; CDR3 protein: CASSFGQGGQPQHF; CDR3 DNA: TGTGCCAGCAGTTTCGGCCAGGGCGGTCAGCCCCAGCATTTT
V gene: TRBV6-6; J gene: TRBJ2-3; D gene: TRBD2; clone size: NA; CDR3 protein: CATFGAGEGGTDTQYF; CDR3 DNA: TGTGCCACTTTTGGGGCGGGAGAGGGCGGCACAGATACGCAGTATTTT
V gene: TRBV10-3; J gene: TRBJ2-7; D gene: NA; clone size: once; CDR3 protein: CATLAEGSHEQYF; CDR3 DNA: TGTGCCACACTAGCAGAGGGCTCCCACGAGCAGTACTTC
V gene: TRBV28; J gene: TRBJ1-2; D gene: NA; clone size: NA; CDR3 protein: CASSFAFERANYGYTF; CDR3 DNA: TGTGCCAGCAGTTTCGCTTTCGAGAGAGCTAACTATGGCTACACCTTC
V gene: TRBV2; J gene: TRBJ2-5; D gene: TRBD2; clone size: NA; CDR3 protein: CASSYAGVGETQYF; CDR3 DNA: TGTGCCAGCAGTTACGCGGGAGTCGGAGAGACCCAGTACTTC
V gene: TRBV2; J gene: TRBJ2-3; D gene: NA; clone size: NA; CDR3 protein: CASMGGLSTDTQYF; CDR3 DNA: TGTGCCAGCATGGGGGGGCTGAGTACAGATACGCAGTATTTT
V gene: TRBV12-3/TRBV12-4; J gene: TRBJ2-4; D gene: NA; clone size: NA; CDR3 protein: CASSQGPLRYF; CDR3 DNA: TGTGCCAGCAGCCAGGGGCCGCTAAGGTACTTC